These 22 T cell receptor beta chains came from one sample sequenced in a study of shared clonotypes between healthy human individuals. The data were produced by immunoSEQ multiplex PCR, yet TCRdb's version contains in-frame clones alone and is incomplete. Of roughly 1,500,000 clones listed, 98% are singletons. Sequenced input: naive CD4+ T cells sorted from blood. Indicated subset: CD45RA+ positively selected. These receptors originate from a man aged 30 to 39 in good health.

This chain joins TRBV28 and TRBJ2-5, with TRBD2 matching over 12 bases. Germline V gene lookup returns CDR1 MDHEN and CDR2 SYDVKM. The CDR3 is made up of 16 amino acids. Trimming cost V 5 bases and J 5 bases; bases outside gene matches: 9. The CDR3 region has the DNA TGTGCCAGCAGTCAACTAGCGGGGGGAGAGAAGGAGACCCAGTACTTC. Its translation: CASSQLAGGEKETQYF.

V and J are TRBV5-6 and TRBJ2-2; TRBD2 aligns across 9 bases. Germline CDR1 SGHDT, CDR2 YYEEEE. CDR3 length: 15 residues. The trim removed 4 bases at V and 7 bases at J, leaving 8 bases unmatched. CDR3 sequence (DNA): TGTGCCAGCAGCCCGTTAGCGGGAGCGATCGGGGAGCTGTTTTTT. Amino acids: CASSPLAGAIGELFF.

V is TRBV5-1 and J is TRBJ2-5; 9 bases are a match to TRBD1. Trimming cost V 0 bases and J 1 base; bases outside gene matches: 4. This CDR3 spans 16 amino acids. Germline V gene lookup returns CDR1 SGHRS and CDR2 YFSETQ. CDR3 sequence (DNA): TGCGCCAGCAGCTTGGGAGGACAGGGGTTCCAAGAGACCCAGTACTTC. Protein product: CASSLGGQGFQETQYF.

This clone is a singleton in its sample. This chain joins TRBV5-4 and TRBJ2-1; TRBD2 agrees at 13 bases. The V segment lost 2 bases and the J segment 9 bases; nucleotides outside the gene matches: 14. CDR1 and CDR2 (germline): SGHNT, YYREEE (reference sequence). The CDR3 length is 18 residues. The DNA for the CDR3 is TGTGCCAGCAGCTTCGGACTAGCGGGAGCCCCCCTGTACGGTGAGCAGTTCTTC. Amino acids: CASSFGLAGAPLYGEQFF.

This chain connects TRBV5-4 to TRBJ2-1; no firm D call. V lost 0 bases to trimming and J lost 8 bases, with 9 bases between them. This CDR3 has 13 residues. The germline V gene has CDR1 SGHNT and CDR2 YYREEE (reference sequence). The CDR3 nucleotides read TGTGCCAGCAGCTTGGACAGATACCATGAGCAGTTCTTC. It codes for CASSLDRYHEQFF.

The chain couples TRBV7-9 to TRBJ2-1, with a possible D match to TRBD2 (7 bases). In germline, CDR1 is SEHNR, CDR2 FQNEAQ (reference sequence). The CDR3 loop spans 14 amino acids. The CDR3 nucleotides are TGTGCTCTAGGAGGGGGAGGGTCCTACAATGAGCAGTTCTTC. Amino acids: CALGGGGSYNEQFF.

This chain links TRBV7-9 with TRBJ1-4, with 7 bases matching TRBD1. V lost 6 bases, J lost 2 bases, and 3 bases stayed unmatched. The CDR3 runs 14 residues. Germline CDR1 and CDR2: SEHNR and FQNEAQ (reference sequence). CDR3 sequence: CASSSGGTNEKLFF. For the CDR3, the DNA is TGTGCCAGCAGTTCAGGGGGGACTAATGAAAAACTGTTTTTT.

Turning to this clone: Other DNA sequences within the sample encode an identical CDR3. The genes are TRBV5-1 and TRBJ2-5, with 11 positions matching TRBD2. CDR3 length: 14 amino acids. Germline loops: CDR1 SGHRS, CDR2 YFSETQ. Trimming removed 3 bases from V and 5 bases from J; junction bases left unmatched: 3. This chain's CDR3 is CASSSTSGSETQYF. CDR3 nucleotide sequence: TGCGCCAGCAGCTCCACTAGCGGGAGTGAGACCCAGTACTTC.

The V and J genes are TRBV7-8 and TRBJ2-6, with D possibly TRBD2 on 5 matching bases. The CDR3 covers 18 residues. With 5 bases removed from V and 2 bases from J, the gap between germline ends came to 19 bases. Germline-derived CDR1 and CDR2 are SGHVS and FQNEAQ. CDR3 coding DNA: TGTGCCAGCAGCGTGTTGAGAATTAAGCGGACTGGGGCCAACGTCCTGACTTTC. Its protein is CASSVLRIKRTGANVLTF. The full variable domain, in which reference TRBV7-8 and TRBJ2-6 provide the parts outside the CDR3, is GAGVSQSPRYKVAKRGQDVALRCDPISGHVSLFWYQQALGQGPEFLTYFQNEAQLDKSGLPSDRFFAERPEGSVSTLKIQRTQQEDSAVYLCASSVLRIKRTGANVLTFGAGSRLTVL.

This clone was recorded once. V is TRBV4-2 and J is TRBJ2-2; possible D gene TRBD2, 6 bases. The CDR3 is 18 residues long. The V end lost 4 bases, the J end lost 0 bases, and 18 bases lay between the germline ends. Germline CDR1 and CDR2: LGHNA and YNFKEQ. The CDR3 sequence: CASSRTWRGRPNTGELFF. As DNA, the CDR3 is TGTGCCAGCAGCCGAACCTGGCGTGGGAGGCCGAACACCGGGGAGCTGTTTTTT.

This clone came up once. This rearrangement joins TRBV4-1 to TRBJ2-1; 7 bases line up with TRBD1. V trimming: 5 bases; J trimming: 4 bases; junction bases outside the gene matches: 8. The CDR3 spans 15 residues. Germline CDR1 reads MGHRA; CDR2 reads YSYEKL. CDR3 protein: CASSTRQGRYNEQFF. CDR3 DNA: TGCGCCAGCAGCACCAGACAGGGTCGGTACAATGAGCAGTTCTTC.

The chain combines TRBV20-1 with TRBJ2-7, with D tentatively TRBD2 (6 bases). From germline, CDR1 is DFQATT and CDR2 SNEGSKA (reference sequence). The CDR3 runs 11 residues. V was clipped by 3 bases and J by 6 bases, with 9 bases between them. This CDR3 is CSARDYLEQYF. The CDR3 DNA reads as TGCAGTGCTAGGGACTATCTCGAGCAGTACTTC.

The chain carries TRBV2 and TRBJ2-7; D uncertain. The CDR3 is made up of 15 amino acids. CDR1 SNHLY and CDR2 FYNNEI come from the germline V gene. Deletions cut 5 bases from V and 1 base from J, with 15 bases between. CDR3 nucleotides: TGTGCCAGCAGTTTCCTCCTGACGGATTCCTACGAGCAGTACTTC. It is translated as CASSFLLTDSYEQYF.

The rearrangement joins TRBV2 to TRBJ2-5; the D gene is possibly TRBD2 (6 bases). There are 13 residues in the CDR3. V lost 8 bases and J lost 5, with 15 bases in between. Germline V gives CDR1 SNHLY, CDR2 FYNNEI. The CDR3 here is CASEEAEGETQYF. The CDR3 DNA reads TGTGCCAGCGAGGAGGCGGAGGGGGAGACCCAGTACTTC.

This chain links TRBV5-3 with TRBJ2-1; D is possibly TRBD1 (6 bases). TRBV5-3 is noted as an ORF with a role that remains uncertain. Trimming removed 4 bases from V and 0 bases from J, with 17 bases in between. The CDR3 spans 17 residues. The DNA for the CDR3 is TGTGCCAGAAGCCTAATCCATTACAGGGACTCCTACAATGAGCAGTTCTTC. This codes for CARSLIHYRDSYNEQFF.

V usage is TRBV9 and J usage is TRBJ2-1, with 8 bases identical to TRBD2. The CDR3 is 15 residues long. CDR1 and CDR2 (germline): SGDLS, YYNGEE. The trim removed 3 bases at V and 3 bases at J, leaving 5 bases unmatched. CDR3 nucleotide sequence: TGTGCCAGCAGCGCGGGACTAGGAGACTACAATGAGCAGTTCTTC. It encodes CASSAGLGDYNEQFF. The entire variable domain, with the rest obtained from reference TRBV9 and TRBJ2-1, is as follows: DSGVTQTPKHLITATGQRVTLRCSPRSGDLSVYWYQQSLDQGLQFLIQYYNGEERAKGNILERFSAQQFPDLHSELNLSSLELGDSALYFCASSAGLGDYNEQFFGPGTRLTVL.

The J gene is TRBJ2-1, the V gene TRBV5-1; TRBD2 agrees at 7 bases. Germline V gene lookup returns CDR1 SGHRS and CDR2 YFSETQ. Trimming took 0 bases from V and 6 from J; bases not matched to a gene: 9. CDR3 size: 16 residues. The CDR3 DNA sequence: TGCGCCAGCAGCTTGGTGTGGGCGGGAGTAAGCAATGAGCAGTTCTTC. Protein: CASSLVWAGVSNEQFF. Filled out from reference TRBV5-1 and TRBJ2-1, the complete variable domain reads KAGVTQTPRYLIKTRGQQVTLSCSPISGHRSVSWYQQTPGQGLQFLFEYFSETQRNKGNFPGRFSGRQFSNSRSEMNVSTLELGDSALYLCASSLVWAGVSNEQFFGPGTRLTVL.

The genes are TRBV5-1 and TRBJ2-7; TRBD2 matches 11 bases. Germline V gives CDR1 SGHRS, CDR2 YFSETQ. The CDR3 is 16 amino acids. The junction had 8 bases not matched to a gene; V was cut back by 4 bases and J by 2 bases. The CDR3 protein is CASSHTSGRSAYEQYF. The CDR3 DNA sequence: TGCGCCAGCAGCCATACTAGCGGGAGATCCGCCTACGAGCAGTACTTC.

The chain's CDR3 is CASSQGGLAFPEQFF. The CDR3 DNA is TGCGCCAGCAGCCAAGGTGGGCTAGCATTCCCTGAGCAGTTCTTC. The V call is TRBV4-1, the J call TRBJ2-1, with a possible D match to TRBD2 (5 bases). Trimming shortened V by 1 base and J by 9 bases, and 16 bases separated the two germline ends. This CDR3 spans 15 amino acids. Germline-derived CDR1 and CDR2 are MGHRA and YSYEKL.

This clone came up once. The chain combines TRBV6-6 with TRBJ2-1; TRBD2 matches at 14 bases. The germline V gene has CDR1 MNHNY and CDR2 SVGAGI (reference sequence). V lost 7 bases and J lost 12; bases outside the gene matches: 8. CDR3 size: 14 residues. The chain's CDR3 is CASIPGLAGAVQFF. The CDR3 nucleotides are TGTGCCAGCATCCCGGGACTAGCGGGAGCGGTGCAGTTCTTC.

The CDR3, as DNA: TGCGCCAGCAGCCAAGATTTGTTCGGCGAGCAGTACTTC. The encoded protein is CASSQDLFGEQYF. This chain joins TRBV4-1 and TRBJ2-7; D is ambiguous. CDR3 size: 13 residues. The V gene's germline CDR1 is MGHRA and CDR2 YSYEKL. Trimming left V 0 bases short and J 6 bases short, with 9 bases between.

V and J are TRBV27 and TRBJ2-7, with 7 nucleotides matching TRBD2. V was clipped by 5 bases and J by 2 bases; unmatched bases: 15. Germline CDR1 MNHEY, CDR2 SMNVEV (reference sequence). The CDR3 runs to 17 residues. As DNA, the CDR3 is TGTGCCAGCAGTCCCTATTCGGTGGGAGGGCCCACCTACGAGCAGTACTTC. Encoded protein: CASSPYSVGGPTYEQYF.